The 10 T cell receptor beta chains presented below share a single source sample, sequenced in a study of shared clonotypes between healthy human individuals. The assay was immunoSEQ multiplex PCR, and TCRdb's table has in-frame clones only and misses some. The data show some 1,100,000 clones, around 78% seen once. Sequences were obtained from memory CD4+ T cells from PBMCs. This sample's subset: CD45RA-negative fraction. The receptors were gathered from a man aged 18 to 30 in good health. Some clones in this sample may be carry-over from other donors' samples.

This clone was detected many times. Other DNA sequences of this sample code for an identical CDR3. This rearrangement joins TRBV7-9 to TRBJ1-3; 9 nucleotides agree with TRBD1. Looked up from germline, CDR1 is SEHNR and CDR2 is FQNEAQ (reference sequence). V shed 5 bases and J 4 bases; nucleotides not matched to a gene: 6. The CDR3 has 15 amino acids. The CDR3 loop is CASSPQGASGNTIYF. The CDR3 nucleotides read TGTGCCAGCAGCCCACAGGGGGCCTCCGGAAACACCATATATTTT.

The chain uses TRBV7-3 and TRBJ1-1, with TRBD1 matching over 7 bases. This CDR3 comprises 14 residues. Per germline, CDR1 SGHTA and CDR2 FQGTGA. V gave up 4 bases and J gave up 5 bases; unmatched junction bases: 7. The CDR3, as DNA: TGTGCCAGCAGCTCGACAGGGAGAGTAACTGAAGCTTTCTTT. Protein: CASSSTGRVTEAFF. The whole variable domain, filled in from reference TRBV7-3 and TRBJ1-1, reads GAGVSQTPSNKVTEKGKYVELRCDPISGHTALYWYRQSLGQGPEFLIYFQGTGAADDSGLPNDRFFAVRPEGSVSTLKIQRTERGDSAVYLCASSSTGRVTEAFFGQGTRLTVV.

The chain carries TRBV10-3 and TRBJ1-5; D is unclear. The CDR3 runs to 15 residues. Trimming shortened V by 3 bases and J by 2 bases, and 11 bases separated the two germline ends. Germline V gene sequence: CDR1 ENHRY, CDR2 SYGVKD. The chain's CDR3 is CAISDTGSGNQPQHF. DNA for the CDR3: TGTGCCATCAGTGACACGGGGTCGGGCAATCAGCCCCAGCATTTT.

The rearrangement uses TRBV19 and TRBJ1-1; TRBD1 matches 7 bases. Looked up from germline, CDR1 is LNHDA and CDR2 is SQIVND (reference sequence). CDR3 size: 13 residues. J was trimmed by 1 base and V by 10 bases; bases with no gene match: 6. CDR3 DNA: TGTGCCACCCTGGGACAGAGGAACACTGAAGCTTTCTTT. Its translation: CATLGQRNTEAFF.

The J gene is TRBJ2-1, the V gene TRBV27; 8 bases map to TRBD1. The germline CDR1 and CDR2 sequences are MNHEY and SMNVEV (reference sequence). The CDR3 length is 15 residues. V was clipped by 4 bases and J by 4 bases; unmatched bases: 6. The CDR3 is CASSWQGARYNEQFF. For the CDR3, the DNA is TGTGCCAGCAGTTGGCAGGGGGCGCGGTACAATGAGCAGTTCTTC.

The chain employs TRBV7-2 and TRBJ2-2, with D possibly being TRBD1 (6 bases). V was cut by 2 bases and J by 6 bases, with 10 bases left in between. CDR1 and CDR2 (germline): SGHTA, FQGNSA. The CDR3 runs to 14 residues. The CDR3 DNA reads TGTGCCAGCAGCTTACAGGGGCTGGCCGGGGAGCTGTTTTTT. Translation gives CASSLQGLAGELFF. Looking up the rest from reference TRBV7-2 and TRBJ2-2 gives the full variable domain: GAGVSQSPSNKVTEKGKDVELRCDPISGHTALYWYRQSLGQGLEFLIYFQGNSAPDKSGLPSDRFSAERTGGSVSTLTIQRTQQEDSAVYLCASSLQGLAGELFFGEGSRLTVL.

The chain links TRBV7-8 to TRBJ2-3; the match to TRBD2 covers 12 bases. Trimming took 5 bases from V and 5 from J; bases not matched to a gene: 5. Germline lookup yields CDR1 SGHVS and CDR2 FQNEAQ. The CDR3 loop spans 15 amino acids. The CDR3 spells CASSRLAGDGDTQYF. In DNA, the CDR3 is TGTGCCAGCAGCCGACTAGCGGGAGATGGAGATACGCAGTATTTT.

The rearrangement uses TRBV7-9 and TRBJ2-7, with 8 nucleotides matching TRBD1. CDR1 and CDR2 (germline): SEHNR, FQNEAQ (reference sequence). The V gene end was trimmed by 5 bases and the J gene end by 5 bases; junction bases not matched to a gene: 11. The CDR3 spans 15 residues. The DNA for the CDR3 is TGTGCCAGCAGCCTATTCTCGGACAGGGCCCACGAGCAGTACTTC. This sequence encodes CASSLFSDRAHEQYF.

This clone has more than one count but fewer than ten. V gene TRBV7-2 combines with J gene TRBJ1-2; no clear D gene. Trimming cost V 1 base and J 7 bases, with 4 bases left between them. The V gene's germline CDR1 is SGHTA and CDR2 FQGNSA. The CDR3 is 11 amino acids. DNA for the CDR3: TGTGCCAGCAGCTTAGTTCTTGGCTACACCTTC. It specifies CASSLVLGYTF.

V is TRBV5-1 and J is TRBJ2-5, with TRBD2 as a possible D gene (5 bases). This CDR3 spans 16 amino acids. Germline V gives CDR1 SGHRS, CDR2 YFSETQ. V gave up 4 bases and J gave up 5 bases, with 21 bases separating them. The CDR3, as DNA: TGCGCCAGCAGCCTCTTCCCGACTGGATCGGGGGAGACCCAGTACTTC. Translated, it gives CASSLFPTGSGETQYF.